This T cell receptor (beta chain) was recovered during a study of graft-versus-host responses after intestinal transplantation. Study information: Following induction with anti-thymocyte globulin, all recipients were given tacrolimus and steroids for about three years. Study-wide points: Detection of GvH clones occurred in recipient marrow, and some had their first appearance in ileum or blood.

Of note for this clone: What it recognizes is unknown.

Per germline, CDR1 MDHEN and CDR2 SYDVKM. There are 14 residues in the CDR3. V shed 8 bases and J 7 bases; nucleotides not matched to a gene: 13. TCRdb's table, derived via immunoSEQ multiplex PCR, lists solely in-frame clones and lacks some. The table lists approximately 100,000 clones, more than 70% of them singletons, with 1.4% to 1.5% in the top ten. This material consisted of PBMCs, taken 255 days after intestinal transplant. The chain recombines TRBV28 with TRBJ1-2; 7 nucleotides agree with TRBD1. This TCR came from a human patient who received an intestinal transplant, so some T cells may come from the graft donor. Written as DNA, the CDR3 is TGTGCCAGCCAGGGACAGATGTTTAACGGTGGCTACACCTTC. It yields the protein CASQGQMFNGGYTF.